This T cell receptor (beta chain) was captured in a study of blood T cell repertoires in COVID-19 (dated by TCRdb to about 2020). Regarding the complete study: Samples covering the acute and convalescent phases of COVID-19 were provided by collaborators in the United States, Italy and Spain. The material from the prospective study consisted of cDNA or gDNA derived from T cells, B-cell-depleted T cells, or PBMCs. Deeply sampled blood TCRbeta repertoires from subjects exposed to, actively infected with, or recovered from COVID-19 were included in the dataset. The repertoires were released in a freely available public database meant as a resource for research on the immune response to SARS-CoV-2. The samples were drawn from two sources: the first 160 participants of the ongoing ImmuneRACE study, and 1,000 to 1,500 subjects contributed by 6 global collaborators. Nearly every sample came with metadata listing a de-identified subject ID, COVID-19 status, age in years and sex. Where HLA class I and class II types were available, the types were taken from metadata supplied by the sample provider, not from assay-based typing. Study-wide findings and limitations: The quantity of clinical and demographic metadata differed by source and by participant and was supplied without curation.

Of note for this clone: What antigen it recognizes has not been identified. Nothing much larger sits one base from this clone, and base qualities are not available.

Collaborating institutions collected whole blood in K2EDTA tubes following their own protocols. For TCRbeta analysis, collaborators shipped samples as frozen whole blood, isolated PBMCs, or DNA extracted from either of those sample types. TCRbeta CDR3 regions were amplified from genomic DNA using the immunoSEQ Assay, a bias-controlled multiplex PCR. For the original study's pipeline: Nucleated cell counts per sample were estimated from amplification of reference gene primers within the assay. To quantify the absolute abundance of each unique TCRbeta CDR3 rearrangement, sequence reads were collapsed and filtered. For each sample, productive Simpson clonality was calculated as the square root of Simpson's diversity index over productive rearrangements. TCRdb provides this immuneACCESS table in a form limited to in-frame rearrangements. Some clones are lacking; in checked studies, under half of them reflect an unresolved V gene, and why the rest are absent is not known. That table supplies the V and J calls and clone size; D and trimming were determined from the DNA. This sample has about 670,000 clones in its table, and 85% to 90% of those were observed once. Clones ranked in the top ten supply 0.2% to 0.3% of the sample.

The source material was peripheral blood. This TCR came from a woman aged 18-35 years with acute or convalescent COVID-19.

The nucleotide sequence is TGTGCCAGCAGTGATTGGGGGGGGCGGGGGAGCAATCAGCCCCAGCATTTT. This sequence encodes CASSDWGGRGSNQPQHF. The V gene is TRBV27 and the J gene is TRBJ1-5, with a tentative D gene TRBD1 over 6 matching bases. Trimming removed 5 bases from V and 1 base from J, leaving 18 bases between the germline ends. CDR1 MNHEY and CDR2 SMNVEV are derived from the germline V gene (reference sequence). The CDR3 goes from the cysteine to the phenylalanine over 17 residues. The read is trimmed to its CDR3 DNA, 51 bases read in frame from base 1.